This T cell receptor beta chain is drawn from a study of beta chain features in type 1 diabetes. Study-level results: TCRB rearrangement may or may not be influenced by HLA type; here this remained unresolved. In all four CD4+ subsets, TCRB CDR3 length was significantly, moderately reduced in type 1 diabetes.

The germline V gene has CDR1 SNHLY and CDR2 FYNNEI. The CDR3 runs to 15 residues. V lost 6 bases to trimming and J lost 0 bases, with 12 bases between them. The authors reverse transcribed all of the isolated RNA, so sequencing captured expressed TCRB transcripts. Libraries were prepared by immunoSEQ multiplex PCR; TCRdb keeps only in-frame clonotypes and omits some of them. This table holds about 240,000 clones, approximately 15% found once. Worth noting for this clone: Antigen: not known.

The rearrangement joins TRBV2 to TRBJ2-1, with D tentatively TRBD1 (5 bases). Sequencing was performed on naive CD4+ T cells from blood. The receptor was derived from a man aged 25 to 40 with type 1 diabetes. CDR3 bases: TGTGCCAGCAGGCCCAGGGTAGCCTCCTACAATGAGCAGTTCTTC. Amino acid sequence: CASRPRVASYNEQFF.